The rows below give T cell receptor beta chains drawn from one sample of a study of response to subunit inactivated influenza vaccine. One entry per CDR3 protein, called by TCRdb with MiXCR from the RT-PCR reads. This repertoire shows around 650,000 distinct CDR3 sequences, less than 20% found once; its top ten account for approximately 10%. The material sequenced was PBMCs from blood, taken 11 to 12 days after vaccination. Receptor source: a man aged 45-60 years who received an inactivated influenza vaccine. Each CDR3 is given with its conserved first and last residue. Each record gives: CDR3 protein, CDR3 DNA, J gene, D gene, V gene, clone size. D genes are given only for firm matches. A clone size is listed for some rows: how often the clone was seen (once, few, many), or a class if it is expanded.

CSAPGLVYNEQFF | TGCAGTGCGCCGGGACTAGTTTACAATGAGCAGTTCTTC | TRBJ2-1 | TRBD2 | TRBV20-1 | NA
CASGENTIYF | TGTGCCAGCGGTGAAAACACCATATATTTT | TRBJ1-3 | NA | TRBV5-5 | NA
CATSRFPGDTQYF | TGTGCCACCAGCAGATTTCCAGGGGATACGCAGTATTTT | TRBJ2-3 | NA | TRBV15 | NA
CASSSGAASTDTQYF | TGTGCCAGCAGCTCAGGAGCGGCTAGCACAGATACGCAGTATTTT | TRBJ2-3 | NA | TRBV7-2 | few
CASSPPIMATEAFF | TGTGCCAGCAGCCCCCCCATTATGGCCACTGAAGCTTTCTTT | TRBJ1-1 | NA | TRBV7-9 | NA
CASSLMQRSSYEQYF | TGTGCCAGCAGCTTAATGCAGAGAAGCTCCTACGAGCAGTACTTC | TRBJ2-7 | NA | TRBV7-3 | few
CASSRGQPRDNEQFF | TGCGCCAGCAGCAGGGGACAGCCACGGGACAATGAGCAGTTCTTC | TRBJ2-1 | TRBD1 | TRBV5-1 | many
CASSPQVSYEQYF | TGTGCCAGCAGCCCACAGGTCTCCTACGAGCAGTACTTC | TRBJ2-7 | NA | TRBV12-3/TRBV12-4 | many
CASSFSPAGGTFDNEQFF | TGTGCCAGCAGCTTCTCTCCAGCGGGAGGTACATTCGACAATGAGCAGTTCTTC | TRBJ2-1 | TRBD2 | TRBV5-6 | once
CAISVPGENEQYF | TGTGCCATCAGTGTGCCAGGGGAGAACGAGCAGTACTTC | TRBJ2-7 | NA | TRBV10-3 | few
CATSRDWGVSTDTQYF | TGTGCCACCAGCAGAGATTGGGGGGTTAGCACAGATACTCAGTATTTT | TRBJ2-3 | NA | TRBV15 | few
CASSWDNTYEQYF | TGTGCCAGTAGTTGGGACAACACCTACGAGCAGTACTTC | TRBJ2-7 | NA | TRBV19 | many
CASSRGPEVDTQYF | TGTGCCAGCTCACGGGGACCCGAGGTAGATACGCAGTATTTT | TRBJ2-3 | NA | TRBV18 | NA
CASSIRGQGAGGSYNEQFF | TGTGCCAGCAGTATACGGGGACAGGGCGCCGGGGGCTCCTACAATGAGCAGTTCTTC | TRBJ2-1 | TRBD1 | TRBV11-1 | few
CASSQETSHLDNEQFF | TGTGCCAGCAGCCAAGAGACTAGCCATTTAGACAATGAGCAGTTCTTC | TRBJ2-1 | TRBD2 | TRBV3-1 | few
CSALLTSSNEQFF | TGCAGTGCGCTTTTAACTAGCAGTAATGAGCAGTTCTTC | TRBJ2-1 | NA | TRBV20-1 | NA
CASGTGAPYEQYF | TGTGCCAGCGGAACCGGGGCCCCCTACGAGCAGTACTTC | TRBJ2-7 | NA | TRBV7-9 | few
CAISGAGLAANVYEQYF | TGTGCCATCAGTGGCGCGGGACTAGCGGCGAATGTCTACGAGCAGTACTTC | TRBJ2-7 | TRBD2 | TRBV10-3 | NA
CSARITDTQYF | TGCAGTGCTAGAATAACAGATACGCAGTATTTT | TRBJ2-3 | NA | TRBV20-1 | few
CASSLVSVLAKNIQYF | TGTGCCAGCAGCTTAGTGTCAGTTCTAGCCAAAAACATTCAGTACTTC | TRBJ2-4 | NA | TRBV7-2 | NA
CASSWLQNEQFF | TGTGCCAGCAGCTGGTTGCAGAATGAGCAGTTCTTC | TRBJ2-1 | NA | TRBV5-4 | few
CSVAGPTYEQYF | TGCAGCGTGGCGGGACCCACCTACGAGCAGTACTTC | TRBJ2-7 | NA | TRBV29-1 | NA
CASSFLSAQHF | TGTGCCAGCAGTTTCCTCTCAGCCCAGCATTTT | TRBJ1-5 | NA | TRBV28 | few
CASSLDIGPRTAFF | TGTGCCAGCAGTTTGGACATCGGACCGCGGACGGCTTTCTTT | TRBJ1-1 | NA | TRBV12-3/TRBV12-4 | NA
CASSAGLGVYEQYF | TGTGCCAGCAGCGCCGGATTGGGGGTCTACGAGCAGTACTTC | TRBJ2-7 | NA | TRBV9 | NA
CAWSAPGRLDTQYF | TGTGCCTGGAGTGCACCCGGGAGGCTAGATACGCAGTATTTT | TRBJ2-3 | TRBD2 | TRBV30 | NA